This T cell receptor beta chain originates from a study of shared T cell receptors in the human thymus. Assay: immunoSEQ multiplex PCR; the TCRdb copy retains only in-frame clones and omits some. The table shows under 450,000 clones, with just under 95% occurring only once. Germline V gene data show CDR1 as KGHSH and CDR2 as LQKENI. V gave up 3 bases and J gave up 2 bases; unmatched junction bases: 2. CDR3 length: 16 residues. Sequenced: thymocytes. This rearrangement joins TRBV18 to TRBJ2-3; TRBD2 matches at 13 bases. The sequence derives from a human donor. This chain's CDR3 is CASSPGLAGFTDTQYF. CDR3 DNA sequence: TGTGCCAGCTCACCGGGACTAGCGGGGTTCACAGATACGCAGTATTTT.